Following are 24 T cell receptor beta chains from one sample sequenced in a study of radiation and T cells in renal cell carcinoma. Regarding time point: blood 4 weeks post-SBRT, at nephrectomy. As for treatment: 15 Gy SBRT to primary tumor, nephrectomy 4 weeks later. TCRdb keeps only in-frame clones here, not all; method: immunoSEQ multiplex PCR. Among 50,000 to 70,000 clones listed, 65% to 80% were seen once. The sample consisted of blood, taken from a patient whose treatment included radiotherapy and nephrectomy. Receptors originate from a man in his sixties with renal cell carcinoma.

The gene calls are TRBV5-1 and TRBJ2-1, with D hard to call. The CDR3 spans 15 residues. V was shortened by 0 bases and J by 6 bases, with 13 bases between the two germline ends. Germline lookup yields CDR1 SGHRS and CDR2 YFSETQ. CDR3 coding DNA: TGCGCCAGCAGCTTGGACCGGATTTCCCGCAATGAGCAGTTCTTC. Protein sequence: CASSLDRISRNEQFF. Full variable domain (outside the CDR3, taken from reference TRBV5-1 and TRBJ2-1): KAGVTQTPRYLIKTRGQQVTLSCSPISGHRSVSWYQQTPGQGLQFLFEYFSETQRNKGNFPGRFSGRQFSNSRSEMNVSTLELGDSALYLCASSLDRISRNEQFFGPGTRLTVL.

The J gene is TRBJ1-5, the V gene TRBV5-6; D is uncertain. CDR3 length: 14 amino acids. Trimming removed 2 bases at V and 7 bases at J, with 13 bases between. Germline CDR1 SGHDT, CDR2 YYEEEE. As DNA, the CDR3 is TGTGCCAGCAGCTTCAGTAGAGCGGGCCAGCCCCAGCATTTT. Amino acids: CASSFSRAGQPQHF.

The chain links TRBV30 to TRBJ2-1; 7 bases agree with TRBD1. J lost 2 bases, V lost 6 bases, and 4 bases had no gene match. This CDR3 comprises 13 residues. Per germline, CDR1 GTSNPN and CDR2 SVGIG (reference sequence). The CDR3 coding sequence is TGTGCCTGCCGACAGGGACCCTACAATGAGCAGTTCTTC. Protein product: CACRQGPYNEQFF.

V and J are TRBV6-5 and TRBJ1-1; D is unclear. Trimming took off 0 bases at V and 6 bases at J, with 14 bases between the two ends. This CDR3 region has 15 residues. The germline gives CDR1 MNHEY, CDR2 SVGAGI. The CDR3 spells CASSYSRAGWSEAFF. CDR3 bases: TGTGCCAGCAGTTACTCGAGGGCGGGTTGGTCTGAAGCTTTCTTT.

Written as DNA, the CDR3 is TGTGCCAGCAGCCAAGAGGGGCTTTCCAATGAGCAGTTCTTC. Encoded protein: CASSQEGLSNEQFF. The gene calls are TRBV4-2 and TRBJ2-1; weak D call: TRBD1 (5 bases). Trimming removed 0 bases at V and 6 bases at J, with 9 bases between. The CDR3 is made up of 14 amino acids. CDR1 is LGHNA and CDR2 is YNFKEQ in the germline V gene.

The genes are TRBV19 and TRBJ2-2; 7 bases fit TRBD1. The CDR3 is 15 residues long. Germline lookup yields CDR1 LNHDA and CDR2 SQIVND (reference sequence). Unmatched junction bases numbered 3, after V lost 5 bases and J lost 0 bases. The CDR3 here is CASSPGTANTGELFF. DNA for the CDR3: TGTGCCAGTAGTCCTGGGACAGCGAACACCGGGGAGCTGTTTTTT.

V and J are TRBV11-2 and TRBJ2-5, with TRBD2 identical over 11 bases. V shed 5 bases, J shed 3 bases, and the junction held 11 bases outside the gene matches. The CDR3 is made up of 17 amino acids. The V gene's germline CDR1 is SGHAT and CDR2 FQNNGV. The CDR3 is CASSPSGVGLAEETQYF. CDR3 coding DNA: TGTGCCAGCAGCCCAAGTGGGGTGGGACTAGCGGAAGAGACCCAGTACTTC.

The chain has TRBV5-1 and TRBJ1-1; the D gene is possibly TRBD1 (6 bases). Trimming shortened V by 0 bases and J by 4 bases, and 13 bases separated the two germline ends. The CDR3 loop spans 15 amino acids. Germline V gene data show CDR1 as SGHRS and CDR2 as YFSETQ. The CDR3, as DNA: TGCGCCAGCAGCTTGGAGGGGGTGGCGAGCACTGAAGCTTTCTTT. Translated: CASSLEGVASTEAFF.

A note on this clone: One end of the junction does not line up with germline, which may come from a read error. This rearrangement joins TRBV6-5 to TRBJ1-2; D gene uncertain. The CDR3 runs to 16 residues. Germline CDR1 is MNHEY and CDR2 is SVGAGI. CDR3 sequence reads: CASSYSPLQTTYGYTF. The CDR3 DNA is TGTGCCAGCAGCTACTCCCCCCTCCAGACCACCTATGGCTACACCTTC.

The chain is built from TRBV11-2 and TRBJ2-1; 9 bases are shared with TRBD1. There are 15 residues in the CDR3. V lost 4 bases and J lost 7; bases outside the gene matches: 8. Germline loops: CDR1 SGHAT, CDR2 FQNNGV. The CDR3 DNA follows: TGTGCCAGCAGCTCAGGCCCGGGGACAGGGAATGAGCAGTTCTTC. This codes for CASSSGPGTGNEQFF.

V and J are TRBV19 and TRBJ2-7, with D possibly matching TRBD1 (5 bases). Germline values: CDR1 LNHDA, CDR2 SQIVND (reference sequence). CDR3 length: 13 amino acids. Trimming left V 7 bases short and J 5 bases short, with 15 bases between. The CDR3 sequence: CASNWGEGDEQYF. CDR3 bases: TGTGCCAGTAACTGGGGCGAAGGAGACGAGCAGTACTTC.

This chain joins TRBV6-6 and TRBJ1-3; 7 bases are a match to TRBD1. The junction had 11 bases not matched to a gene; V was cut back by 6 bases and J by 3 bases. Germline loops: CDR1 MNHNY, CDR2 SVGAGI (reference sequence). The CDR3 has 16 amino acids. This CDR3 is CASRSGSQGDGNTIYF. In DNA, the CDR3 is TGTGCCAGCAGGTCTGGGAGTCAGGGGGATGGAAACACCATATATTTT.

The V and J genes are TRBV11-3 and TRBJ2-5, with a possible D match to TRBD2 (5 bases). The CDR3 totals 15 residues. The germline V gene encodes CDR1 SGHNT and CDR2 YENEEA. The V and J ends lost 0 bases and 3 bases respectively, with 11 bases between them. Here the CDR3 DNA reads TGTGCCAGCAGCTTAGAGATGATCGGGGAAGAGACCCAGTACTTC. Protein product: CASSLEMIGEETQYF.

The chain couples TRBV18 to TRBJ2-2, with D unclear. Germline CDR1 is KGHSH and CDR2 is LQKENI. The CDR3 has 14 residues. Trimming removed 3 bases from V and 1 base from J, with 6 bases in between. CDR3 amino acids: CASSPPKNTGELFF. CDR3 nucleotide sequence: TGTGCCAGCTCACCTCCCAAGAACACCGGGGAGCTGTTTTTT.

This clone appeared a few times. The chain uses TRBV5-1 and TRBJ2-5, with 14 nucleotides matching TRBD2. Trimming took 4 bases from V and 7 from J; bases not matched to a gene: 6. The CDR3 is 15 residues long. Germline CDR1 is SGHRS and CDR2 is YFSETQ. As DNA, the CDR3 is TGCGCCAGCAGCATCGGGACTAGCGGGAGTGGGACCCAGTACTTC. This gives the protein CASSIGTSGSGTQYF. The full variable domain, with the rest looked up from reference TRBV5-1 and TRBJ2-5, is KAGVTQTPRYLIKTRGQQVTLSCSPISGHRSVSWYQQTPGQGLQFLFEYFSETQRNKGNFPGRFSGRQFSNSRSEMNVSTLELGDSALYLCASSIGTSGSGTQYFGPGTRLLVL.

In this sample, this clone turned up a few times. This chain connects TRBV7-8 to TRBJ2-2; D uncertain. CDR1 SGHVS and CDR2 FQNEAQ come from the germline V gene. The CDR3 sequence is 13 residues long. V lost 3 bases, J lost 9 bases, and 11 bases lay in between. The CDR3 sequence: CASSFTPGRELFF. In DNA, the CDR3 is TGTGCCAGCAGCTTCACCCCGGGCCGGGAGCTGTTTTTT.

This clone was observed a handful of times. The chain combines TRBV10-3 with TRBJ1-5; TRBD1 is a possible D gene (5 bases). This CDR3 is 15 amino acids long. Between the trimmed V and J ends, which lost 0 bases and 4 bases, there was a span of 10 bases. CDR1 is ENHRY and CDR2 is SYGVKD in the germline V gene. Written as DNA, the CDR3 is TGTGCCATCAGTGAGTCCCGGGACGGTAATCAGCCCCAGCATTTT. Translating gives CAISESRDGNQPQHF.

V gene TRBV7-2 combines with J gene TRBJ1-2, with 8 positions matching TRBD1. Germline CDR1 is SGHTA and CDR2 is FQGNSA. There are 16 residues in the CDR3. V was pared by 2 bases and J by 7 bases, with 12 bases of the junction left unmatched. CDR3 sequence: CASSLQAVDRGVGYTF. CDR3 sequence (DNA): TGTGCCAGCAGCTTACAGGCCGTCGACAGGGGAGTTGGCTACACCTTC.

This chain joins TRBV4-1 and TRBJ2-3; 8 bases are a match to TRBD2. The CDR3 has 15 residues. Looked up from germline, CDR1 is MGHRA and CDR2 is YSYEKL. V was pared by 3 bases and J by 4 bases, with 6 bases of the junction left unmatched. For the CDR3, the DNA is TGCGCCAGCAGCCAGTCGGGACTAGTGGCAGATACGCAGTATTTT. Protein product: CASSQSGLVADTQYF.

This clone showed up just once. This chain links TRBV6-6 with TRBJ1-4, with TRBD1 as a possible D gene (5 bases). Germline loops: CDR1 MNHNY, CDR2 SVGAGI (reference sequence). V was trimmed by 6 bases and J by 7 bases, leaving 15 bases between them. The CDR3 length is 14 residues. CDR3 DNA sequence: TGTGCCAGCAGCCCTAGAGGGGCGGGTGAAAAACTGTTTTTT. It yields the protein CASSPRGAGEKLFF.

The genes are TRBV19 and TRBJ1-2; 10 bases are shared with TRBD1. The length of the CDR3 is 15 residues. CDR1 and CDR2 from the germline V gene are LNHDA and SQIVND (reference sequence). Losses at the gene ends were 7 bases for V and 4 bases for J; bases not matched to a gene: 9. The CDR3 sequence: CASTLTGGFGYGYTF. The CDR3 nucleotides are TGTGCCAGTACTCTGACAGGGGGCTTTGGCTATGGCTACACCTTC.

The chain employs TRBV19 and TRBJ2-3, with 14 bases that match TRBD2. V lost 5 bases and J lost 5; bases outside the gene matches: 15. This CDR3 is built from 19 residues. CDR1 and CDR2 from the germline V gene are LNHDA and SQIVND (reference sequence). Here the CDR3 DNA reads TGTGCCAGTAGTCGCCACCCTGGGACTAGCGGGGGAGTTGGAGATACGCAGTATTTT. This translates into CASSRHPGTSGGVGDTQYF.

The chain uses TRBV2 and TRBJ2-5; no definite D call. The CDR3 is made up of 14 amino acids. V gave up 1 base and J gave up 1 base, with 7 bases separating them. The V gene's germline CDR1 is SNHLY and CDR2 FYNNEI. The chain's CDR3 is CASSEGSFQETQYF. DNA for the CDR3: TGTGCCAGCAGTGAAGGGAGTTTCCAAGAGACCCAGTACTTC.

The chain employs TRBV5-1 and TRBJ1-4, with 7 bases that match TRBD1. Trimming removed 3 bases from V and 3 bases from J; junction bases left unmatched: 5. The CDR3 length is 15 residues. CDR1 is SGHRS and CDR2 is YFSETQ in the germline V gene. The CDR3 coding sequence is TGCGCCAGCAGCTCATTGGGACAGCCTAATGAAAAACTGTTTTTT. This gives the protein CASSSLGQPNEKLFF.